Reported below is one T cell receptor (beta chain). The data stem from a study of T cell responses to AZD1222 COVID-19 vaccine. CDR1 SGHRS and CDR2 YFSETQ come from the germline V gene. V trimming: 3 bases; J trimming: 3 bases; junction bases outside the gene matches: 3. This CDR3 is 13 amino acids long. Sequencing was performed with immunoSEQ multiplex PCR; in TCRdb, only in-frame clones are kept and a portion is missing. The sample records about 110,000 clones, approximately 85% being singletons. The V and J genes are TRBV5-1 and TRBJ2-7, with 7 bases that match TRBD2. This clonotype was obtained from an adult in good health. Sequenced material: peripheral blood, taken on day 0 of AZD1222 vaccination. The CDR3 nucleotides read TGCGCCAGCAGCTCGGGCGGGAGCTACGAGCAGTACTTC. Its protein is CASSSGGSYEQYF. Together with reference TRBV5-1 and TRBJ2-7, the CDR3 gives the full variable domain: KAGVTQTPRYLIKTRGQQVTLSCSPISGHRSVSWYQQTPGQGLQFLFEYFSETQRNKGNFPGRFSGRQFSNSRSEMNVSTLELGDSALYLCASSSGGSYEQYFGPGTRLTVT.